These 8 T cell receptor beta chains share one sample of origin, sequenced in a study of T cell changes during pregnancy in multiple sclerosis. The assay was immunoSEQ multiplex PCR, and TCRdb's table has in-frame clones only and misses some. The table includes about 100,000 clones, over 85% detected once. Sequences were derived from peripheral blood, sampled in the second trimester of pregnancy. The receptors stem from a female donor with multiple sclerosis, enrolled in a pregnancy study.

The chain combines TRBV11-2 with TRBJ2-1; 9 bases are shared with TRBD2. The CDR3 consists of 15 residues. Germline trimming cut 2 bases from V and 7 bases from J; bases unmatched to any gene: 6. CDR1 and CDR2 (germline): SGHAT, FQNNGV. Here the CDR3 DNA reads TGTGCCAGCAGCTTACGGCGGGGGGGAGGGAATGAGCAGTTCTTC. Encoded protein: CASSLRRGGGNEQFF.

The chain carries TRBV28 and TRBJ1-5; tentative D call: TRBD1 (5 bases). Trimming left V 6 bases short and J 7 bases short, with 16 bases between. Germline assignment: CDR1 MDHEN and CDR2 SYDVKM. This CDR3 spans 14 amino acids. The CDR3 DNA follows: TGTGCCAGCAGAACGGAACAGGCCGCCCAGCCCCAGCATTTT. Translated, it gives CASRTEQAAQPQHF. Complete variable domain (other parts from reference TRBV28 and TRBJ1-5): DVKVTQSSRYLVKRTGEKVFLECVQDMDHENMFWYRQDPGLGLRLIYFSYDVKMKEKGDIPEGYSVSREKKERFSLILESASTNQTSMYLCASRTEQAAQPQHFGDGTRLSIL.

The chain recombines TRBV20-1 with TRBJ1-1; D perhaps matches TRBD1 (5 bases). Trimming removed 7 bases at V and 11 bases at J, with 17 bases between. The germline V gene encodes CDR1 DFQATT and CDR2 SNEGSKA (reference sequence). The CDR3 spans 11 residues. DNA for the CDR3: TGCAGTGTGGGGGGTCTCGCGTCTGCTTTCTTT. It yields the protein CSVGGLASAFF.

This rearrangement joins TRBV30 to TRBJ2-7, with 10 bases that match TRBD1. CDR3 length: 15 residues. After removal of 4 bases from V and 0 bases from J, the junction contained 6 bases not matched to a gene. Germline V gene data show CDR1 as GTSNPN and CDR2 as SVGIG (reference sequence). CDR3 amino acids: CAWKKDRGISYEQYF. CDR3 bases: TGTGCCTGGAAAAAGGACAGGGGGATCTCCTACGAGCAGTACTTC.

J is TRBJ1-5 and V is TRBV7-2; 7 bases match TRBD1. The CDR3 totals 14 residues. Germline assignment: CDR1 SGHTA and CDR2 FQGNSA. V lost 4 bases, J lost 5 bases, and 5 bases stayed unmatched. The CDR3 reads CASSSRQGDQPQHF. DNA for the CDR3: TGTGCCAGCAGCTCTAGACAGGGTGATCAGCCCCAGCATTTT.

The chain joins TRBV7-2 to TRBJ2-3; weak D call: TRBD2 (5 bases). Germline-derived CDR1 and CDR2 are SGHTA and FQGNSA. The V and J ends lost 5 bases and 5 bases respectively, with 14 bases between them. The CDR3 is 14 amino acids. The CDR3 coding sequence is TGTGCCAGCAGCCACCGGGAAGGTATAGATACGCAGTATTTT. As protein: CASSHREGIDTQYF.

The chain uses TRBV18 and TRBJ1-5; 11 nucleotides align to TRBD1. With 6 bases clipped from V and 9 bases from J, the junction kept 7 bases outside the gene matches. This CDR3 is 14 amino acids long. Germline loops: CDR1 KGHSH, CDR2 LQKENI. This CDR3 is CASSLGQGELPQHF. As DNA, the CDR3 is TGTGCCAGCTCGCTGGGACAGGGGGAATTGCCCCAGCATTTT.

CDR3 sequence: CASSPNRAGNTIYF. DNA of the CDR3: TGTGCCAGCAGCCCCAACAGGGCTGGAAACACCATATATTTT. The chain has TRBV28 and TRBJ1-3; possible D gene TRBD1, 6 bases. The CDR3 length is 14 residues. The V gene's germline CDR1 is MDHEN and CDR2 SYDVKM. Between the trimmed V and J ends, which lost 6 bases and 2 bases, there was a span of 11 bases.